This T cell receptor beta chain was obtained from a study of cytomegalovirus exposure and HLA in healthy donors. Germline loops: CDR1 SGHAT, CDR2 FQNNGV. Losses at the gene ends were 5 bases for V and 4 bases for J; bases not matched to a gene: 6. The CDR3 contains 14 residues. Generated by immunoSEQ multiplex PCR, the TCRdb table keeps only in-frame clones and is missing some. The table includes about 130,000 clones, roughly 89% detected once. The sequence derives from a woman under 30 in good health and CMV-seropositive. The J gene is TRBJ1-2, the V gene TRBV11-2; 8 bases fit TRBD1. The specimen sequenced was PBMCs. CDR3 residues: CASSTGGLGYGYTF. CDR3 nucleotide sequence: TGTGCCAGCAGCACAGGGGGTTTGGGCTATGGCTACACCTTC.